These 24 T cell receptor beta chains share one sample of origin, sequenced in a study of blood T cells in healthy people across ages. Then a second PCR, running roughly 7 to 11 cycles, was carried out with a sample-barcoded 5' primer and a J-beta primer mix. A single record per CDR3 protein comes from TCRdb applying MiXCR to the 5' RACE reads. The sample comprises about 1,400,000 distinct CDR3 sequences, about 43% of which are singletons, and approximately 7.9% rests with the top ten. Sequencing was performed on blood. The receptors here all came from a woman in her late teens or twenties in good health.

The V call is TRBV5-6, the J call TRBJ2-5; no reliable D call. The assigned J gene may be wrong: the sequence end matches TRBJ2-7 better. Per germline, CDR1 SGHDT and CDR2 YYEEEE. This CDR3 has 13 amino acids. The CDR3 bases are TGTGCCAGCAGCTTGCTAGTTAGTGGCGAGCAGTACTTC. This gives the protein CASSLLVSGEQYF.

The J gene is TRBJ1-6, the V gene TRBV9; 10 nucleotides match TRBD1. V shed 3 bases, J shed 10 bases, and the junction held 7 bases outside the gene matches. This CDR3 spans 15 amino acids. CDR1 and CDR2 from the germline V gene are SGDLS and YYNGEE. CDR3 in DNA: TGTGCCAGCAGCGAAAGGGACAGGGGCGGATCACCCCTCCACTTT. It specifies CASSERDRGGSPLHF.

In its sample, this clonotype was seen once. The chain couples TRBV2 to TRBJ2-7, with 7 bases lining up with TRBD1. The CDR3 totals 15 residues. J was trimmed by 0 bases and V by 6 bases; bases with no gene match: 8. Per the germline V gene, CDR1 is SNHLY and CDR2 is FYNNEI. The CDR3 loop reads CASRIPGQSSYEQYF. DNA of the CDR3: TGTGCCAGCAGGATACCGGGACAGAGCTCCTACGAGCAGTACTTC.

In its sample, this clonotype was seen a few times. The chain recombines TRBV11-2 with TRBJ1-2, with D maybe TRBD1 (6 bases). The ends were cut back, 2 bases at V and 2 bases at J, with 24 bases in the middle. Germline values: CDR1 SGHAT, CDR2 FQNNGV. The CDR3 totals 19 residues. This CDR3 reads CASSLPGLGGQEINYGYTF. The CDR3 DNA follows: TGTGCCAGCAGCTTACCCGGGCTGGGGGGGCAGGAGATAAACTATGGCTACACCTTC.

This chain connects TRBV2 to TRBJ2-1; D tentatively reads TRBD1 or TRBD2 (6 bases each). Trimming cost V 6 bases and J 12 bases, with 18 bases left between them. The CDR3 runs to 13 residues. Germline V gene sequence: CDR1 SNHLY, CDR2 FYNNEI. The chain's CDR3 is CASRTETGAAQFF. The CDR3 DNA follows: TGTGCCAGCAGAACCGAGACGGGGGCCGCGCAGTTCTTC.

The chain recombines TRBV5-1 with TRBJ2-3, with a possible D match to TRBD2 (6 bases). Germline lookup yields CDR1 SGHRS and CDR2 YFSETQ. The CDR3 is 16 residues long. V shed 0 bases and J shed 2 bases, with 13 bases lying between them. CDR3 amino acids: CASSLGSGLFTDTQYF. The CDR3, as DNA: TGCGCCAGCAGCTTGGGGTCGGGACTGTTCACAGATACGCAGTATTTT.

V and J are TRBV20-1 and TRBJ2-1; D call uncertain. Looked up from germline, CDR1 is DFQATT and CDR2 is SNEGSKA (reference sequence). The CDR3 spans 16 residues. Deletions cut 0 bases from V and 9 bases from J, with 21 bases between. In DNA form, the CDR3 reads TGCAGTGCTAGAGATACCTATCGAGTGGGCAGGAGTGAGCAGTTCTTC. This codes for CSARDTYRVGRSEQFF.

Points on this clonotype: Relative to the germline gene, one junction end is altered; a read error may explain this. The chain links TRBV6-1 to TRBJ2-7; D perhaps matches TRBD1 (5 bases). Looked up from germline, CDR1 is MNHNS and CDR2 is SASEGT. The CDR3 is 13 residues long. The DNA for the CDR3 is TGTGCCAGCAAGACAGAGGCTACCTACGAGCAGTGCTTC. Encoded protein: CASKTEATYEQCF.

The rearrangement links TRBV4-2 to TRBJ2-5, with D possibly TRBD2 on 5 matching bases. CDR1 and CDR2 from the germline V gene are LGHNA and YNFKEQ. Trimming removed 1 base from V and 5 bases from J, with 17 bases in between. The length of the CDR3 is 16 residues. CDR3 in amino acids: CASSQGLAGFGETQYF. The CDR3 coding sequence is TGTGCCAGCAGCCAAGGGCTAGCTGGTTTTGGGGAGACCCAGTACTTC.

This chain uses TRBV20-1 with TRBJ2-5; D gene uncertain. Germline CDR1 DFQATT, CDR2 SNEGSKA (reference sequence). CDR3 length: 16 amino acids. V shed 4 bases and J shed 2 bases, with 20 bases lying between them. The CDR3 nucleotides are TGCAGTGCTACCAACAGTCCCGGAATTTTACAAGAGACCCAGTACTTC. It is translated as CSATNSPGILQETQYF.

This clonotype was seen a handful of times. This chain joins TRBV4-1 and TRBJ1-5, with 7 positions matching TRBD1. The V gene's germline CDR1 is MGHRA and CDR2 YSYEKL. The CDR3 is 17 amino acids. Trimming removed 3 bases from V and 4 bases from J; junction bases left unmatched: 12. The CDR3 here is CASSQGRQGTRNQPQHF. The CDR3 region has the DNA TGCGCCAGCAGCCAGGGTCGACAGGGAACGAGAAATCAGCCCCAGCATTTT.

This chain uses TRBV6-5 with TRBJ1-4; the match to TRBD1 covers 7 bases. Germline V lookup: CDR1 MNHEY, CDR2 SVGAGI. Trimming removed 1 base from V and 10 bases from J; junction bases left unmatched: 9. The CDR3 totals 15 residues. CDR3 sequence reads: CASSYWDRPHGKLFF. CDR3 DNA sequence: TGTGCCAGCAGTTACTGGGACAGACCCCACGGAAAACTGTTTTTT.

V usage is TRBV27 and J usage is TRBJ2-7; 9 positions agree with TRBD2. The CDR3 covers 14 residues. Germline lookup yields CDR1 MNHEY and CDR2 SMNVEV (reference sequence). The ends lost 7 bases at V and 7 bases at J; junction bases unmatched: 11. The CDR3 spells CASIAGGPYNEQYF. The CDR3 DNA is TGTGCCAGCATCGCGGGGGGGCCATACAATGAGCAGTACTTC.

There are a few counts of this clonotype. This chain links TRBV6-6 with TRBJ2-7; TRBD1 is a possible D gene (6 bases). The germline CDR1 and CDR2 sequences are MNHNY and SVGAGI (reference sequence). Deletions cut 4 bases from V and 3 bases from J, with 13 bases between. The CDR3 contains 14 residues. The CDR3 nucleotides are TGTGCCAGCAGTTTGGGGACATTGGTCTACGAGCAGTACTTC. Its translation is CASSLGTLVYEQYF.

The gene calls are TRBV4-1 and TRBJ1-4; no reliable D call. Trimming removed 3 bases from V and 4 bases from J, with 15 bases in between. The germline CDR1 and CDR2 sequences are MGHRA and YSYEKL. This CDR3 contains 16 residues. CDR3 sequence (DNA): TGCGCCAGCAGCCAGGGATTAGACACGTTTAATGAAAAACTGTTTTTT. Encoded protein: CASSQGLDTFNEKLFF.

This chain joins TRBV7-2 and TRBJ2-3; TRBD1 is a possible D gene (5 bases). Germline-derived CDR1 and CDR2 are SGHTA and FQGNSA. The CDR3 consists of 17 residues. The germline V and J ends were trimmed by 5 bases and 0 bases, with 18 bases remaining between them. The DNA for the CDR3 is TGTGCCAGCAGCAGGAGAGGCAGGGTCGCTAGCACAGATACGCAGTATTTT. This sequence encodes CASSRRGRVASTDTQYF.

CDR3: CASSGAELPNEKLFF. CDR3 DNA: TGTGCCAGCAGCGGGGCCGAGTTACCTAATGAAAAACTGTTTTTT. The rearrangement uses TRBV6-1 and TRBJ1-4, with D maybe TRBD1 (5 bases). The CDR3 contains 15 residues. Germline V gives CDR1 MNHNS, CDR2 SASEGT. Trimming shortened V by 6 bases and J by 3 bases, and 14 bases separated the two germline ends.

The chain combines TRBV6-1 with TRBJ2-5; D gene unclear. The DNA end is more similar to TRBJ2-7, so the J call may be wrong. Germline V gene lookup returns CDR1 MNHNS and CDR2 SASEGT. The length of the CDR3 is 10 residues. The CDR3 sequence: CAIRTAEQYF. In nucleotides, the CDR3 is TGTGCCATCAGAACAGCCGAGCAGTACTTC.

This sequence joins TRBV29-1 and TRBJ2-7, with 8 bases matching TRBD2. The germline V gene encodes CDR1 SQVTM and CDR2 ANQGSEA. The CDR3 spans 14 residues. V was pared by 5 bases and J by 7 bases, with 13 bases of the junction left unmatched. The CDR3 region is CSVPFGSGMSEQYF. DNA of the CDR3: TGCAGCGTTCCTTTCGGTAGCGGGATGAGTGAGCAGTACTTC.

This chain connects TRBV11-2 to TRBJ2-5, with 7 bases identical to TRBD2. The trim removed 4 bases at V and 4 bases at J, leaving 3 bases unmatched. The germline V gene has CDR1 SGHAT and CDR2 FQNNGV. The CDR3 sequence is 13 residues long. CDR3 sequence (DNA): TGTGCCAGCAGCTGGGACTACGGAGAGACCCAGTACTTC. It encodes CASSWDYGETQYF.

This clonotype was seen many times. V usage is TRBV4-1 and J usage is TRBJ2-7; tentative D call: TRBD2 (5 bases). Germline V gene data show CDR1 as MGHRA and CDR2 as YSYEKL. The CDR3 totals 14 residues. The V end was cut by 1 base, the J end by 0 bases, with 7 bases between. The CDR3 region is CASSQVRDSYEQYF. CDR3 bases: TGCGCCAGCAGCCAAGTCCGGGACTCCTACGAGCAGTACTTC.

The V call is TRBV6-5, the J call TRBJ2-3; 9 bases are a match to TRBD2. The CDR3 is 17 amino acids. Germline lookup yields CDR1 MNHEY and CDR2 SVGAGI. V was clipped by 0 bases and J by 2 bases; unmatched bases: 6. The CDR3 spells CASSYSMASGATDTQYF. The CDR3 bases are TGTGCCAGCAGTTACTCGATGGCTAGCGGGGCCACAGATACGCAGTATTTT.

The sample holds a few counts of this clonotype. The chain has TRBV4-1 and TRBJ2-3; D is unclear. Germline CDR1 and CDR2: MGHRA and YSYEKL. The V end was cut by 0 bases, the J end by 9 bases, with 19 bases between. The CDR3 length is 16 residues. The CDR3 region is CASSQETQRAKGTQYF. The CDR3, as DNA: TGCGCCAGCAGCCAAGAAACTCAAAGGGCCAAGGGAACGCAGTATTTT.

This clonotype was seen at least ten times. The CDR3 DNA reads TGCAGCGTTGAAGATGGGGGGTTCACAGATACGCAGTATTTT. This codes for CSVEDGGFTDTQYF. The J gene is TRBJ2-3, the V gene TRBV29-1; weak D call: TRBD2 (6 bases). The CDR3 covers 14 residues. CDR1 and CDR2 (germline): SQVTM, ANQGSEA. V was cut by 0 bases and J by 2 bases, with 9 bases left in between.